The 3 T cell receptor beta chains given below trace back to one sample, sequenced in a study of cytomegalovirus exposure and HLA in healthy donors. The PCR employed 60 Vbeta primers together with 13 Jbeta primers. Repertoires were generated with immunoSEQ multiplex PCR, while TCRdb's copy carries only in-frame clones and drops some. This sample has more than 75,000 clones, with 60% to 80% found just once. The sequenced sample consisted of PBMCs. The receptors originated from a woman in her forties or fifties in good health and CMV-seropositive.

The chain links TRBV11-1 to TRBJ2-4; no reliable D call. From germline, CDR1 is SGHAT and CDR2 FQDESV (reference sequence). With 1 base removed from V and 9 bases from J, the gap between germline ends came to 16 bases. The CDR3 is 15 amino acids. The CDR3 loop is CASSLVARLESIQYF. The CDR3 DNA is TGTGCCAGCAGCTTAGTGGCTCGGTTGGAGAGCATTCAGTACTTC.

CDR3 amino acids: CASSGLTNYNEQFF. The CDR3 nucleotides are TGTGCCAGCAGCGGACTAACGAACTACAATGAGCAGTTCTTC. This chain links TRBV27 with TRBJ2-1; possible D gene TRBD2, 6 bases. The CDR3 runs to 14 residues. V dropped 6 bases and J dropped 3 bases, with 12 bases sitting between them. Germline values: CDR1 MNHEY, CDR2 SMNVEV (reference sequence).

With regard to this clone: Sequence at one end of the junction differs from germline and may be a read error. This rearrangement joins TRBV30 to TRBJ1-2; D is ambiguous. CDR3 length equals 14 residues. CDR1 and CDR2 from the germline V gene are GTSNPN and SVGIG (reference sequence). The CDR3 region is CAWSAPPSIYRYTF. As DNA, the CDR3 is TGTGCCTGGAGTGCCCCCCCGTCCATCTATCGCTACACCTTC.